The 20 T cell receptor beta chains in this list originate from one sample, sequenced in a study of blood T cells in healthy people across ages. Alongside a J-beta primer mix, a sample-barcoded 5' primer served in a second PCR lasting about 7 to 12 cycles. TCRdb reprocessed the 5' RACE reads with MiXCR, giving one entry per CDR3 protein. Of 1.5 million to 2 million distinct CDR3 sequences in the sample, roughly 28% are singletons; the top ten hold approximately 7.7%. Sequencing input: blood. All receptors come from a woman aged 25 to 39 in good health.

Notes on this clonotype: The junction does not match germline at one end; this may be a read error. V gene TRBV5-5 combines with J gene TRBJ1-1; perhaps TRBD1 as D (5 bases). This CDR3 has 18 residues. CDR1 is SGHKS and CDR2 is YYEKEE in the germline V gene (reference sequence). CDR3 sequence: CVSSSSPGVGTMNTEAFF. The DNA of the CDR3 is TGTGTCAGCAGCTCCTCCCCGGGTGTGGGGACCATGAACACTGAAGCTTTCTTT.

This clonotype was observed a handful of times. The rearrangement uses TRBV2 and TRBJ2-4; 10 bases agree with TRBD2. The CDR3 has 14 residues. Germline CDR1 is SNHLY and CDR2 is FYNNEI. Trimming took 4 bases from V and 8 from J; bases not matched to a gene: 5. In nucleotides, the CDR3 is TGTGCCAGCAGTGCTAGCGGGGGTGGGGACATTCAGTACTTC. Translated, it gives CASSASGGGDIQYF. The full variable domain, its missing parts supplied by reference TRBV2 and TRBJ2-4, is EPEVTQTPSHQVTQMGQEVILRCVPISNHLYFYWYRQILGQKVEFLVSFYNNEISEKSEIFDDQFSVERPDGSNFTLKIRSTKLEDSAMYFCASSASGGGDIQYFGAGTRLSVL.

The gene calls are TRBV6-4 and TRBJ1-1; possibly TRBD1 for D (6 bases). Germline lookup yields CDR1 MRHNA and CDR2 SNTAGT. This CDR3 region has 14 residues. Trimming cost V 4 bases and J 1 base, with 10 bases left between them. CDR3 residues: CASSAATGNTEAFF. For the CDR3, the DNA is TGTGCCAGCAGTGCCGCGACAGGGAACACTGAAGCTTTCTTT.

This clonotype was picked up a small number of times. V is TRBV11-3 and J is TRBJ2-5; D is possibly TRBD2 (6 bases). Trimming stripped 5 bases from V and 7 bases from J, with 14 bases between. The CDR3 extends over 13 amino acids. Germline V gives CDR1 SGHNT, CDR2 YENEEA. Here the CDR3 reads CASSRDGRGTQYF. The CDR3 DNA reads TGTGCCAGCAGCCGGGACGGGAGAGGGACCCAGTACTTC. Full variable domain (rest looked up from reference TRBV11-3 and TRBJ2-5): EAGVVQSPRYKIIEKKQPVAFWCNPISGHNTLYWYLQNLGQGPELLIRYENEEAVDDSQLPKDRFSAERLKGVDSTLKIQPAELGDSAVYLCASSRDGRGTQYFGPGTRLLVL.

The chain carries TRBV10-3 and TRBJ2-1; 7 bases line up with TRBD2. The V gene's germline CDR1 is ENHRY and CDR2 SYGVKD. CDR3 length: 13 residues. V was clipped by 6 bases and J by 8 bases; unmatched bases: 7. This chain's CDR3 is CAIRASGGDEQFF. CDR3 DNA: TGTGCCATCAGAGCTAGCGGTGGGGATGAGCAGTTCTTC.

This clonotype was seen a single time. Compared with germline, one end of the junction differs, possibly owing to a read error. CDR3: CTSSLRPTGSFPYEQYF. In DNA form, the CDR3 reads TGCACCAGCAGCTTGAGGCCCACGGGCAGTTTTCCCTACGAGCAGTACTTC. This rearrangement joins TRBV5-1 to TRBJ2-5; D gene ambiguous. TRBJ2-7 matches the DNA end more closely, so the J call is doubtful. Germline CDR1 is SGHRS and CDR2 is YFSETQ. The CDR3 runs 17 residues.

This chain links TRBV6-5 with TRBJ1-2; TRBD1 matches 10 bases. Germline values: CDR1 MNHEY, CDR2 SVGAGI. The CDR3 is 13 residues long. Losses at the gene ends were 10 bases for V and 4 bases for J; bases not matched to a gene: 6. The CDR3 loop reads CAIWDRGSYGYTF. The CDR3 DNA is TGTGCCATTTGGGACAGGGGTTCCTATGGCTACACCTTC.

This clonotype was detected many times. At one end, the junction sequence differs from germline, possibly due to a read error. CDR3: CASIEEGMAGLTYEQYF. The CDR3 DNA follows: TGCGCCAGCATTGAGGAGGGTATGGCGGGACTTACCTACGAGCAGTACTTC. This chain links TRBV10-2 with TRBJ2-7, with D perhaps matching TRBD2 (6 bases). Per germline, CDR1 WSHSY and CDR2 SAAADI. This CDR3 has 17 amino acids.

Written as DNA, the CDR3 is TGTGCCAGCAGTTTCCAGCCCGCGCGTTCAGCAGGAAAACTGTTTTTT. It encodes CASSFQPARSAGKLFF. The chain employs TRBV6-2 or TRBV6-3 and TRBJ1-4; D call uncertain. The CDR3 is 16 amino acids. V dropped 4 bases and J dropped 10 bases, with 22 bases sitting between them. Germline-derived CDR1 and CDR2 are MNHEY and SVGEGT.

This chain uses TRBV4-1 with TRBJ2-1; D gene uncertain. Per the germline V gene, CDR1 is MGHRA and CDR2 is YSYEKL. The V gene lost 0 bases and the J gene lost 0 bases, with 6 bases spanning the gap. This CDR3 region has 15 residues. The DNA for the CDR3 is TGCGCCAGCAGCCAAGAAACAGTCTCCTACAATGAGCAGTTCTTC. Encoded protein: CASSQETVSYNEQFF.

This clonotype was counted ten times or more. V is TRBV7-2 and J is TRBJ2-7, with D possibly called TRBD1 or TRBD2 (6 bases each). Germline V CDR1 and CDR2: SGHTA, FQGNSA. The CDR3 runs 16 residues. Trimming left V 1 base short and J 4 bases short, with 17 bases between. The CDR3 DNA is TGTGCCAGCAGCTTAGTGTCGGGGGCCACCGGGTACGAGCAGTACTTC. Protein sequence: CASSLVSGATGYEQYF.

This clonotype was seen a handful of times. The chain joins TRBV15 to TRBJ2-1, with unresolved D. Germline loops: CDR1 LNHNV, CDR2 YYDKDF (reference sequence). V was clipped by 9 bases and J by 7 bases, with 13 bases between them. This CDR3 comprises 12 residues. CDR3 in amino acids: CATGFAANEQFF. CDR3 nucleotides: TGTGCCACAGGATTCGCGGCAAATGAGCAGTTCTTC.

The chain uses TRBV30 and TRBJ1-2, with 7 bases aligning to TRBD1. CDR1 GTSNPN and CDR2 SVGIG come from the germline V gene (reference sequence). V was clipped by 4 bases and J by 4 bases; unmatched bases: 6. The CDR3 consists of 13 residues. CDR3 nucleotides: TGTGCCTGGAAACAGGGGCAATTCTATGGCTACACCTTC. Translation gives CAWKQGQFYGYTF.

The chain joins TRBV5-1 to TRBJ2-7, with TRBD1 matching 9 bases. This CDR3 spans 15 amino acids. With V trimmed by 1 base and J by 5 bases, 7 bases remained unmatched. Germline-derived CDR1 and CDR2 are SGHRS and YFSETQ. CDR3 nucleotide sequence: TGCGCCAGCAGCTTGAGCCGGGACAGGGTGGACGAGCAGTACTTC. Protein sequence: CASSLSRDRVDEQYF.

The V call is TRBV5-1, the J call TRBJ2-5; D is unclear. The CDR3 contains 14 residues. With 5 bases removed from V and 2 bases from J, the gap between germline ends came to 13 bases. The V gene's germline CDR1 is SGHRS and CDR2 YFSETQ. The CDR3 sequence is CASSLSGKQETQYF. CDR3 DNA sequence: TGCGCCAGCAGTCTCTCCGGAAAGCAAGAGACCCAGTACTTC.

This clonotype was seen a few times. The V gene is TRBV20-1, the J gene TRBJ2-3, with 8 bases fitting TRBD1. This CDR3 region has 16 residues. Germline CDR1 and CDR2: DFQATT and SNEGSKA (reference sequence). V was pared by 0 bases and J by 6 bases, with 11 bases of the junction left unmatched. The CDR3 DNA is TGCAGTGCTAGAGATTCGGGAACAGGGGGTTGGGATACGCAGTATTTT. As protein: CSARDSGTGGWDTQYF.

CDR3 region: CASSWGTATNEKLFF. In DNA form, the CDR3 reads TGTGCCAGCAGTTGGGGGACTGCAACTAATGAAAAACTGTTTTTT. The chain uses TRBV6-5 and TRBJ1-4; possible D gene TRBD1, 5 bases. Germline V gives CDR1 MNHEY, CDR2 SVGAGI. Deletions cut 4 bases from V and 0 bases from J, with 9 bases between. The CDR3 totals 15 residues.

This clonotype was picked up a small number of times. The chain employs TRBV4-2 and TRBJ2-5; 8 positions agree with TRBD2. The CDR3 is 15 amino acids. CDR1 is LGHNA and CDR2 is YNFKEQ in the germline V gene. Trimming removed 4 bases from V and 2 bases from J; junction bases left unmatched: 6. CDR3 in amino acids: CASSRRGGTQETQYF. CDR3 DNA sequence: TGTGCCAGCAGCCGCCGGGGGGGGACACAAGAGACCCAGTACTTC.

A remark on this clonotype: One junction end disagrees with the germline gene, perhaps due to a read error. The gene calls are TRBV10-1 and TRBJ2-2; the D call may be TRBD1 or TRBD2 (6 bases each). Germline V gene lookup returns CDR1 WNHNN and CDR2 SYGVQD (reference sequence). This CDR3 spans 17 amino acids. This chain's CDR3 is CASSDFGGVGNTGERFF. Here the CDR3 DNA reads TGCGCCAGCAGTGATTTCGGGGGCGTTGGGAACACCGGGGAGCGGTTTTTT.

The J gene is TRBJ2-7, the V gene TRBV9; 10 bases are shared with TRBD1. V was pared by 3 bases and J by 6 bases, with 9 bases of the junction left unmatched. The length of the CDR3 is 15 residues. The germline V gene has CDR1 SGDLS and CDR2 YYNGEE. The CDR3 loop reads CASSETPGQGFEQYF. The CDR3 bases are TGTGCCAGCAGCGAAACACCGGGACAGGGGTTCGAGCAGTACTTC.